This TCR beta chain appears in the sequencing data of a study of cytomegalovirus exposure and HLA in healthy donors. This CDR3 contains 14 residues. Trimming cost V 4 bases and J 1 base, with 11 bases left between them. The germline V gene encodes CDR1 SEHNR and CDR2 FQNEAQ (reference sequence). Primers included in the PCR were 60 Vbeta and 13 Jbeta primers. Profiled with immunoSEQ multiplex PCR; TCRdb holds only in-frame clones, not every one. The table lists approximately 130,000 clones, about 85% of them singletons, with more than 1.5% in the top ten. This sequence joins TRBV7-9 and TRBJ2-7, with D possibly being TRBD2 (5 bases). This receptor was taken from a boy younger than 18 in good health and CMV-seronegative. Sequencing input: PBMCs. CDR3 sequence reads: CASSSYPGSYEQYF. DNA of the CDR3: TGTGCCAGCAGCTCGTATCCGGGGTCCTACGAGCAGTACTTC.